What follows is one T cell receptor (beta chain) and its context. The CDR3 has 12 residues. Deletions cut 7 bases from V and 0 bases from J, with 7 bases between. CDR1 SGHNT and CDR2 YYREEE come from the germline V gene (reference sequence). This specimen belongs to a study of blood T cell repertoires in COVID-19. Overall study context: Sites across the United States, Italy and Spain contributed samples from acute and convalescent COVID-19. Sample material is recorded as cDNA or gDNA derived from T cells, B-cell-depleted T cells, or PBMCs.

Generated by immunoSEQ multiplex PCR, the TCRdb table keeps only in-frame clones and is missing some. The data contain about 140,000 clones, around 88% of them singletons. The chain couples TRBV5-4 to TRBJ1-2; no definite D call. This TCR derives from a man aged 60-69 years with active or convalescent COVID-19. The specimen sequenced was peripheral blood. The CDR3 spells CASSGTNYGYTF. The CDR3 coding sequence is TGTGCCAGCTCGGGGACTAACTATGGCTACACCTTC.